The sequence of this T cell receptor beta chain was determined in a study of identical twins. This clonotype was seen only a few times. Its antigen remains unidentified. A single record per CDR3 protein comes from TCRdb applying MiXCR to the 5' RACE reads. The data contain 410,000 or so distinct CDR3 sequences, around a sixth of them singletons. Whole-study results and caveats: A partial confounding effect on zero-insertion analyses could come from invariant MAIT and iNKT cells. Twin sharing of out-of-frame TCR alpha was underestimated by models in monozygotic pairs.

The V end lost 10 bases, the J end lost 3 bases, and 14 bases lay between the germline ends. In germline, CDR1 is ENHRY, CDR2 SYGVKD. The CDR3 runs to 13 residues. Input material: naive T cells sorted from blood. The V call is TRBV10-3, the J call TRBJ2-3; tentatively, D is TRBD1 (5 bases). This sequence originates from a man in his fifties or sixties in good health. The CDR3 region is CATSEGATDTQYF. The CDR3 DNA sequence: TGTGCCACCTCGGAAGGGGCGACAGATACGCAGTATTTT.